This TCR beta chain is drawn from a study of naive and memory T cell subsets. From the second PCR step, alpha and beta chains were amplified apart. Findings and limits, study-wide: Especially in CD8 cells, naive repertoires contained a few larger clonotypes, possibly CD45RA-re-expressing memory cells. Naive and memory repertoire findings lacked a ground truth for validation. Naive and memory subsets had different power law exponents for TCR abundance.

The V and J ends lost 8 bases and 5 bases respectively, with 15 bases between them. The CDR3 length is 14 residues. Germline V gene lookup returns CDR1 LNHDA and CDR2 SQIVND (reference sequence). With respect to this clonotype: Its antigen is unknown.

The beta constant-region primer was an equimolar mix of two oligonucleotides covering TRBC1 and TRBC2. The ligated cDNA underwent four PCR rounds using SP2 and nested alpha and beta constant-region primers. One entry per CDR3 protein results from TCRdb running MiXCR on the UMI-ligation and nested PCR reads. The table has over 80,000 distinct CDR3 sequences, around 11% seen once; the top ten hold around 0.13%. The chain couples TRBV19 to TRBJ2-2; a possible D gene is TRBD2 (5 bases). The sequencing input was naive CD4+ T cells from blood. The TCR sequence derives from a human donor in good health. CDR3 bases: TGTGCCAGTCGTCGGGGTTCCACTACCGGGGAGCTGTTTTTT. This codes for CASRRGSTTGELFF.